This T cell receptor beta chain originates from a study of cytomegalovirus exposure and HLA in healthy donors. About the study: Later analysis reported that the roughly 120 validation repertoires shared the platform of the 650 to 700 first-cohort repertoires.

On this clone: Its antigen is not identified.

The assay was immunoSEQ multiplex PCR, and TCRdb's table has in-frame clones only and misses some. The top ten hold almost 1.5% of the sample, which has some 140,000 clones, about four fifths seen once. CDR3 size: 16 residues. V shed 3 bases and J 6 bases; nucleotides not matched to a gene: 12. Per germline, CDR1 MNHEY and CDR2 SMNVEV (reference sequence). Findings and limits, study-wide: In the roughly 120 validation repertoires, a later analysis found that first-cohort TCR clusters tended to co-occur.

The approximately 120-subject validation cohort, separate from the approximately 670-subject first cohort, included the donors. The sequence derives from a woman in her 30s in good health and CMV-seronegative. The chain is built from TRBV27 and TRBJ2-3; the match to TRBD2 covers 7 bases. Sequencing input: PBMCs. The CDR3 nucleotides are TGTGCCAGCAGTTTGTTTGGAGCGGGGAACAGGGATACGCAGTATTTT. Translated: CASSLFGAGNRDTQYF.